A selection of T cell receptor beta chains follows, all from one sample in a study of cytomegalovirus exposure and HLA in healthy donors. This table comes from immunoSEQ multiplex PCR, and its TCRdb copy is limited to in-frame clones, with some not included. The data show fewer than 150,000 clones, 60% to 85% seen once. Sample: PBMCs. Every receptor here comes from a woman aged 40 to 50 in good health and CMV-seropositive. Both conserved end residues are part of each CDR3. A D gene is named only where the DNA matches it firmly. A clone size is listed for some rows: how often the clone was seen (once, few, many), or a class if it is expanded.

>TRBV7-2|TRBD1|TRBJ1-2|-
TGTGCCAGCAGCTTCTCTTCCCCGACCGGGACAGGGGGAGGCTACACCTTC
CASSFSSPTGTGGGYTF
>TRBV7-6|-|TRBJ1-6|-
TGTGCCAGCAGCTTTTTTGACAGAAGCTCCTATAATTCACCCCTCCACTTT
CASSFFDRSSYNSPLHF
>TRBV13|TRBD1|TRBJ2-7|-
TGTGCCAGCAGCTTGGGACAGGGGCCCTACGAGCAGTACTTC
CASSLGQGPYEQYF
>TRBV29-1|TRBD1|TRBJ2-2|-
TGCAGCGTTGGACAGGGGTACACCGGGGAGCTGTTTTTT
CSVGQGYTGELFF
>TRBV19|TRBD1|TRBJ1-4|-
TGTGCCAGTAGTACATACAGGGGCGACGAAAAACTGTTTTTT
CASSTYRGDEKLFF
>TRBV29-1|-|TRBJ2-3|-
TGCAGCGTTGACCAGCCAGGGGGCACAGATACGCAGTATTTT
CSVDQPGGTDTQYF
>TRBV29-1|-|TRBJ2-2|-
TGCAGCGTTCGGTGGTTCACCGGGGAGCTGTTTTTT
CSVRWFTGELFF
>TRBV29-1|TRBD1|TRBJ2-3|-
TGCAGCGTCAGACAGGGTTGGGGCACAGATACGCAGTATTTT
CSVRQGWGTDTQYF
>TRBV7-9|-|TRBJ1-1|-
TGTGCCAGCAGCTTACTCAAAACACAGGGCGACACTGAAGCTTTCTTT
CASSLLKTQGDTEAFF
>TRBV5-1|TRBD1|TRBJ1-1|-
TGCGCCAGCAGCTTGGGGGGAGGGACAGGCGCCGGGGACGCTGAAGCTTTCTTT
CASSLGGGTGAGDAEAFF
>TRBV7-9|-|TRBJ2-1|-
TGTGCCAGCAGCCGTGTGGACAGTCCCTACAATGAGCAGTTCTTC
CASSRVDSPYNEQFF
>TRBV29-1|-|TRBJ1-2|-
TGCAGCGCCGACCCAGACAGCAACTATGGCTACACCTTC
CSADPDSNYGYTF
>TRBV4-1|TRBD2|TRBJ2-2|-
TGCGCCAGCAGCCAGGCGGGGGGCCTGAACGGGGAGCTGTTTTTT
CASSQAGGLNGELFF
>TRBV5-5|-|TRBJ1-2|once
TGTGCCAGCAGCCCCGGCGTAGGGCAGGGCAGCTATGGCTACACCTTC
CASSPGVGQGSYGYTF